This TCR beta chain was captured by sequencing in a study of blood T cells in healthy people across ages. Through a sample-barcoded 5' primer and a J-beta primer mix, a second PCR was run for roughly 7 to 12 cycles. Using its own MiXCR run on the 5' RACE reads, TCRdb lists one record per CDR3 protein. This table has hundreds of thousands of distinct CDR3 sequences, 20% to 25% appearing once. CDR3 size: 16 residues. V lost 4 bases, J lost 7 bases, and 14 bases stayed unmatched. CDR1 is SGHVS, CDR2 FQNEAQ, per germline. The same sample was also used in a study of T cells of mothers and their children.

Sequencing was done on a sample of blood. The chain employs TRBV7-8 and TRBJ1-2, with 8 positions matching TRBD1. This TCR was sampled from a boy between 10 and 17 years old in good health. The CDR3 nucleotides are TGTGCCAGCAGCTCGCAAATGTCAGGGGGCAAGGCTGGCTACACCTTC. It specifies CASSSQMSGGKAGYTF.